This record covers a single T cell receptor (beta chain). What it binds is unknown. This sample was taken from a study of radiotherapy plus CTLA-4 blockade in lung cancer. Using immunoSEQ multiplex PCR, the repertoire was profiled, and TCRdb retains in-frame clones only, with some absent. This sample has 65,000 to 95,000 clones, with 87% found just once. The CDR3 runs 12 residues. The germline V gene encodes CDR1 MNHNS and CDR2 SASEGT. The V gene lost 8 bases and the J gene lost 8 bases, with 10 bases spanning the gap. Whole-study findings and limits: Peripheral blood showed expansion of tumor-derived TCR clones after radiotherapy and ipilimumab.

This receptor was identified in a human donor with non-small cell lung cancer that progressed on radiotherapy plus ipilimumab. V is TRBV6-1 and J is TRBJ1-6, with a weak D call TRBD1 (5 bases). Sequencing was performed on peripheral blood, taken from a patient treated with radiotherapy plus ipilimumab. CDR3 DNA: TGTGCCAGCGTCCAGGGTTATTCACCCCTCCACTTT. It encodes CASVQGYSPLHF.